The rows below give T cell receptor beta chains drawn from one sample of a study of T-cell reconstitution after alpha-beta-depleted transplantation in children. In TCRdb, the PCR reads were re-called with MiXCR into one record per CDR3 protein. Of approximately 630,000 distinct CDR3 sequences in the sample, around 12% are singletons; the top ten hold roughly 0.84%. The source material was PBMCs, sampled before TCRalphabeta/CD19-depleted stem cell transplant. The receptors come from a girl aged 2 to 9 with congenital amegakaryocytic thrombocytopenia, due to receive a stem cell transplant. Each CDR3 is given with its conserved first and last residue. The D gene is left open where the match is weak. Only some rows state a clone size, as once, few, many or a class for expanded clones.

CSAEEIGDEQFF,TGCAGTGCTGAGGAAATAGGCGATGAGCAGTTCTTC,many,TRBV20-1,.,TRBJ2-1
CATQRLAGLTGELFF,TGTGCCACCCAGCGGCTAGCGGGTCTCACCGGGGAGCTGTTTTTT,many,TRBV12-3/TRBV12-4,TRBD2,TRBJ2-2
CASSPSGRAREQFF,TGCGCCAGCAGCCCCTCCGGGAGGGCCAGGGAGCAGTTCTTC,few,TRBV4-1,TRBD2,TRBJ2-1
CSVLQDLYEQYF,TGCAGTGTGTTACAGGATTTATACGAGCAGTACTTC,many,TRBV20-1,.,TRBJ2-7
CASIPWAGQGYEAFF,TGTGCCAGCATCCCTTGGGCGGGACAGGGTTATGAAGCTTTCTTT,many,TRBV12-3/TRBV12-4,TRBD1,TRBJ1-1
CASSPAAYKETQYF,TGTGCCAGCTCCCCGGCGGCCTATAAAGAGACCCAGTACTTC,few,TRBV18,.,TRBJ2-5
CASSANDGGGDEQFF,TGTGCCAGCAGTGCAAATGATGGCGGGGGAGATGAGCAGTTCTTC,.,TRBV28,TRBD2,TRBJ2-1
CASSFPSGPTDTQYF,TGTGCCAGCAGCTTCCCCAGCGGACCCACAGATACGCAGTATTTT,many,TRBV7-8,.,TRBJ2-3
CASSRAASILEQFF,TGCGCCAGCAGCCGAGCGGCAAGTATTCTGGAGCAGTTCTTC,many,TRBV5-1,.,TRBJ2-1
CASSLATWGDEQYF,TGCGCCAGCAGCTTGGCCACCTGGGGCGACGAGCAGTACTTC,few,TRBV5-1,.,TRBJ2-7
CCARGFGTSGRNEQFF,TGCTGCGCTAGAGGGTTCGGGACTAGCGGGAGGAATGAGCAGTTCTTC,.,TRBV20-1,TRBD2,TRBJ2-1
CASRPQGRGAQPQHF,TGTGCCAGCAGACCTCAGGGGCGTGGGGCGCAGCCCCAGCATTTT,many,TRBV12-3/TRBV12-4,.,TRBJ1-5
CSARDWGTSGYEQYF,TGCAGTGCTAGAGATTGGGGGACTAGCGGATACGAGCAGTACTTC,many,TRBV20-1,TRBD2,TRBJ2-7
CSVGATREWNTQYF,TGCAGCGTTGGGGCAACGCGGGAGTGGAATACGCAGTATTTT,many,TRBV29-1,TRBD2,TRBJ2-3
CASTLGQGPVTGELFF,TGTGCCAGCACTTTAGGGCAGGGGCCGGTCACCGGGGAGCTGTTTTTT,few,TRBV28,.,TRBJ2-2
CASSLLTGPNTEAFF,TGTGCCAGCAGCTTATTGACAGGACCGAACACTGAAGCTTTCTTT,many,TRBV7-6,.,TRBJ1-1